Listed below are T cell receptor beta chains from one sample, sequenced in a study of T cell responses to AZD1222 COVID-19 vaccine. Only in-frame clones appear in the TCRdb table, and some are missing; sequencing was by immunoSEQ multiplex PCR. The table lists 150,000 or so clones, 80% to 95% of them singletons. The specimen comprised peripheral blood, sampled 28 days after the second AZD1222 dose. The receptors were gathered from an adult who received the AZD1222 COVID-19 vaccine. CDR3s include the opening cysteine and the closing phenylalanine or tryptophan. The order of the fields is CDR3 DNA, CDR3 protein, D gene, J gene, V gene, clone size. The D gene is left open where the match is weak. Clone size is not always given. Where it is, it says once, few, many or a class for expanded clones.

CDR3nt: TGCAGCGTTGGGGGGGCGCGGGGAACCTCCGAAGCTTTCTTT; CDR3aa: CSVGGARGTSEAFF; d_gene: -; j_gene: TRBJ1-1; v_gene: TRBV29-1; abundance: once
CDR3nt: TGTGCCAGCAGCCGTGGATCCGGGCCCCTCAATCAGCCCCAGCATTTT; CDR3aa: CASSRGSGPLNQPQHF; d_gene: -; j_gene: TRBJ1-5; v_gene: TRBV27; abundance: once
CDR3nt: TGTGCCAGTAGTACCCGCACAGATACGCAGTATTTT; CDR3aa: CASSTRTDTQYF; d_gene: -; j_gene: TRBJ2-3; v_gene: TRBV19; abundance: -
CDR3nt: TGTGCCAGCAGCGTCATTCCGACAGGGGGTGACGGTGGCTACACCTTC; CDR3aa: CASSVIPTGGDGGYTF; d_gene: TRBD1; j_gene: TRBJ1-2; v_gene: TRBV9; abundance: -
CDR3nt: TGTGCCAGCAGCTTAGCGGCGGGAGACGAGCAGTACTTC; CDR3aa: CASSLAAGDEQYF; d_gene: TRBD2; j_gene: TRBJ2-7; v_gene: TRBV7-2; abundance: -
CDR3nt: TGCGCCAGCAGCTCGGGACAGGGGCGAACTGAAGCTTTCTTT; CDR3aa: CASSSGQGRTEAFF; d_gene: TRBD1; j_gene: TRBJ1-1; v_gene: TRBV5-1; abundance: -
CDR3nt: TGTGCCAGCCCGAGATTGGAGCTAGCGGGAGGTGGAGAGACCCAGTACTTC; CDR3aa: CASPRLELAGGGETQYF; d_gene: TRBD2; j_gene: TRBJ2-5; v_gene: TRBV11-3; abundance: -
CDR3nt: TGTGCCAGCAGTTTATTGGGACCGGGTGAAAAACTGTTTTTT; CDR3aa: CASSLLGPGEKLFF; d_gene: -; j_gene: TRBJ1-4; v_gene: TRBV27; abundance: -
CDR3nt: TGTGCCAGTACCCCGTTTCCGAGAGAGACCCAGTACTTC; CDR3aa: CASTPFPRETQYF; d_gene: -; j_gene: TRBJ2-5; v_gene: TRBV19; abundance: -
CDR3nt: TGTGCCAGCAGCTTCCCCGGGGGGTCCTCCTACGAGCAGTACTTC; CDR3aa: CASSFPGGSSYEQYF; d_gene: TRBD2; j_gene: TRBJ2-7; v_gene: TRBV5-6; abundance: -
CDR3nt: TGTGCCAGCAGTTACCCCTCTAGCGGGAGTAACACAGATACGCAGTATTTT; CDR3aa: CASSYPSSGSNTDTQYF; d_gene: TRBD2; j_gene: TRBJ2-3; v_gene: TRBV6-2/TRBV6-3; abundance: -
CDR3nt: TGTGCCAGCCAAGAAAGAGCCGGGTTTGCCACTGAAGCTTTCTTT; CDR3aa: CASQERAGFATEAFF; d_gene: -; j_gene: TRBJ1-1; v_gene: TRBV2; abundance: -
CDR3nt: TGTGCCACCAGACCCGGGACTAGCGGGAGTAGATTTGGCGATGAGCAGTTCTTC; CDR3aa: CATRPGTSGSRFGDEQFF; d_gene: TRBD2; j_gene: TRBJ2-1; v_gene: TRBV24-1; abundance: -
CDR3nt: TGTGCCAGCAGTCAAACAGGGGGTTCACCCCTCCACTTT; CDR3aa: CASSQTGGSPLHF; d_gene: TRBD1; j_gene: TRBJ1-6; v_gene: TRBV28; abundance: -
CDR3nt: TGTGCCAGCAGCTTTTCTGGCGGGAGGGCTACCGGGGAGCTGTTTTTT; CDR3aa: CASSFSGGRATGELFF; d_gene: TRBD2; j_gene: TRBJ2-2; v_gene: TRBV5-4; abundance: -
CDR3nt: TGTGCCAGCTCACCTTCGACAGGACACTATGGCTACACCTTC; CDR3aa: CASSPSTGHYGYTF; d_gene: -; j_gene: TRBJ1-2; v_gene: TRBV18; abundance: -
CDR3nt: TGTGCCAGTAGTACATCCAGGGGATTTACCTACAATGAGCAGTTCTTC; CDR3aa: CASSTSRGFTYNEQFF; d_gene: -; j_gene: TRBJ2-1; v_gene: TRBV19; abundance: -
CDR3nt: TGTGCCAGCAGCCTGCAGCGGGGTAGCACAGATACGCAGTATTTT; CDR3aa: CASSLQRGSTDTQYF; d_gene: TRBD2; j_gene: TRBJ2-3; v_gene: TRBV3-1/TRBV3-2; abundance: once
CDR3nt: TGTGCCAGCAGTTGGGGGACGGCTCTTTCCTACAATGAGCAGTTCTTC; CDR3aa: CASSWGTALSYNEQFF; d_gene: -; j_gene: TRBJ2-1; v_gene: TRBV5-4; abundance: once
CDR3nt: TGCGCCAGCAGTTCCGCAGGTGGGGTTGCCACTGAAGCTTTCTTT; CDR3aa: CASSSAGGVATEAFF; d_gene: -; j_gene: TRBJ1-1; v_gene: TRBV5-1; abundance: -
CDR3nt: TGTGCCAGCAGTTACTCGAACAGGGGGGGCGATGAAGCTTTCTTT; CDR3aa: CASSYSNRGGDEAFF; d_gene: TRBD1; j_gene: TRBJ1-1; v_gene: TRBV6-5; abundance: -
CDR3nt: TGTGCCAGCAGACCATGGGGGGAGTCGAACACCGGGGAGCTGTTTTTT; CDR3aa: CASRPWGESNTGELFF; d_gene: -; j_gene: TRBJ2-2; v_gene: TRBV27; abundance: -
CDR3nt: TGTGCCAGCACTCCCAGGGTTTTCGCTGAAGCTTTCTTT; CDR3aa: CASTPRVFAEAFF; d_gene: -; j_gene: TRBJ1-1; v_gene: TRBV6-5; abundance: -
CDR3nt: TGTGCCAGCAGTTCCGGGGACTTTTCGAACGGGTACCAAGAGACCCAGTACTTC; CDR3aa: CASSSGDFSNGYQETQYF; d_gene: -; j_gene: TRBJ2-5; v_gene: TRBV6-9; abundance: -
CDR3nt: TGTGCCAGCAGCGTCAGGGGGGGATCGGAAAAACTGTTTTTT; CDR3aa: CASSVRGGSEKLFF; d_gene: TRBD1; j_gene: TRBJ1-4; v_gene: TRBV7-9; abundance: -
CDR3nt: TGTGCCAGTAGTAGTGAGCGGGAGTTGAAAAATGAGCAGTTCTTC; CDR3aa: CASSSERELKNEQFF; d_gene: TRBD2; j_gene: TRBJ2-1; v_gene: TRBV19; abundance: -
CDR3nt: TGCGCCAGCAGCCAAATCGGAGAAAATGAGCAGTTCTTC; CDR3aa: CASSQIGENEQFF; d_gene: -; j_gene: TRBJ2-1; v_gene: TRBV4-1; abundance: -
CDR3nt: TGTGCCAGCAGCTTACAAGCGGGAGATCAAGAGACCCAGTACTTC; CDR3aa: CASSLQAGDQETQYF; d_gene: TRBD2; j_gene: TRBJ2-5; v_gene: TRBV7-2; abundance: -
CDR3nt: TGCGCCAGCAGCTTGTCGTCGGCCTCTGGAAACACCATATATTTT; CDR3aa: CASSLSSASGNTIYF; d_gene: -; j_gene: TRBJ1-3; v_gene: TRBV5-1; abundance: -
CDR3nt: TGTGCCAGCAGTTCAGGGTCAAGATCTGGAAACACCATATATTTT; CDR3aa: CASSSGSRSGNTIYF; d_gene: -; j_gene: TRBJ1-3; v_gene: TRBV28; abundance: -
CDR3nt: TGTGCCAGCAGTCCCCTGGGACAGACGAACACTGAAGCTTTCTTT; CDR3aa: CASSPLGQTNTEAFF; d_gene: TRBD1; j_gene: TRBJ1-1; v_gene: TRBV6-5; abundance: -
CDR3nt: TGTGCCAGCAGTGCAGGGGGACCGAACTTAGGGACCCAGTACTTC; CDR3aa: CASSAGGPNLGTQYF; d_gene: TRBD1; j_gene: TRBJ2-5; v_gene: TRBV27; abundance: once
CDR3nt: TGTGCCAGCAGTTTCACACCCATCTATGGCTACACCTTC; CDR3aa: CASSFTPIYGYTF; d_gene: -; j_gene: TRBJ1-2; v_gene: TRBV6-1; abundance: -
CDR3nt: TGCAGCGTTGATGCCCGGACAGGGTTTCTCTATGAGCAGTTCTTC; CDR3aa: CSVDARTGFLYEQFF; d_gene: TRBD1; j_gene: TRBJ2-1; v_gene: TRBV29-1; abundance: -
CDR3nt: TGTGCCAGCAGCGTACAGGGGGCCGGTTACGAGGGCTACACCTTC; CDR3aa: CASSVQGAGYEGYTF; d_gene: TRBD1; j_gene: TRBJ1-2; v_gene: TRBV9; abundance: once
CDR3nt: TGTGCCAGCAGCGAGGGACTAGAGAGGGAGCAGTACTTC; CDR3aa: CASSEGLEREQYF; d_gene: TRBD2; j_gene: TRBJ2-7; v_gene: TRBV9; abundance: -
CDR3nt: TGTGCCAGCAGTCCGTCGGGGCAGGTGAATTTTGAAGCTTTCTTT; CDR3aa: CASSPSGQVNFEAFF; d_gene: -; j_gene: TRBJ1-1; v_gene: TRBV28; abundance: -
CDR3nt: TGTGCCAGCAGTACAGGGTGGGTTCAGCCCCAGCATTTT; CDR3aa: CASSTGWVQPQHF; d_gene: -; j_gene: TRBJ1-5; v_gene: TRBV11-3; abundance: once
CDR3nt: TGTGCCAGCAGCCAAGAAACCCTGGGAAGGGGCTACACCTTC; CDR3aa: CASSQETLGRGYTF; d_gene: -; j_gene: TRBJ1-2; v_gene: TRBV3-1/TRBV3-2; abundance: -
CDR3nt: TGTGCCAGCAGCATTAGCGGGTCTAGCACAGATACGCAGTATTTT; CDR3aa: CASSISGSSTDTQYF; d_gene: TRBD2; j_gene: TRBJ2-3; v_gene: TRBV7-8; abundance: -
CDR3nt: TGTGCCAGTAGTCAAAGGGGACAGATCTCCCACGAGCAGTACTTC; CDR3aa: CASSQRGQISHEQYF; d_gene: TRBD1; j_gene: TRBJ2-7; v_gene: TRBV19; abundance: -
CDR3nt: TGTGCCAGCAGCTTGGGTGGGACTAGCACAGATACGCAGTATTTT; CDR3aa: CASSLGGTSTDTQYF; d_gene: -; j_gene: TRBJ2-3; v_gene: TRBV5-4; abundance: -
CDR3nt: TGTGCCAGCAGTTTTTTCGGGACGTCCTATAATTCACCCCTCCACTTT; CDR3aa: CASSFFGTSYNSPLHF; d_gene: -; j_gene: TRBJ1-6; v_gene: TRBV27; abundance: -
CDR3nt: TGTGCCAGCAGCCTAGCGGGTAGCACAGATACGCAGTATTTT; CDR3aa: CASSLAGSTDTQYF; d_gene: TRBD2; j_gene: TRBJ2-3; v_gene: TRBV9; abundance: -
CDR3nt: TGCGCCAGCAGTCAATTCCCCGGGACGGGGAGTGACGAGCAGTACTTC; CDR3aa: CASSQFPGTGSDEQYF; d_gene: -; j_gene: TRBJ2-7; v_gene: TRBV23-1; abundance: -
CDR3nt: TGTGCCAGCAGTTACACCACTAGCGGGCAAAATGAGCAGTTCTTC; CDR3aa: CASSYTTSGQNEQFF; d_gene: TRBD2; j_gene: TRBJ2-1; v_gene: TRBV6-5; abundance: once
CDR3nt: TGTGCCAGCAGTGAAGGAGGGACAGGGCCCTATCAGCCCCAGCATTTT; CDR3aa: CASSEGGTGPYQPQHF; d_gene: TRBD1; j_gene: TRBJ1-5; v_gene: TRBV2; abundance: -
CDR3nt: TGTGCCAGCAGTTTATCGTCGAGAGTGAGGCAGTACTTC; CDR3aa: CASSLSSRVRQYF; d_gene: -; j_gene: TRBJ2-7; v_gene: TRBV27; abundance: -
CDR3nt: TGTGCCAGCAGCTCCTGGGGAAACACCATATATTTT; CDR3aa: CASSSWGNTIYF; d_gene: -; j_gene: TRBJ1-3; v_gene: TRBV7-2; abundance: once
CDR3nt: TGTGCCAGCAGCCAAGATTACCCAACTAATGAAAAACTGTTTTTT; CDR3aa: CASSQDYPTNEKLFF; d_gene: -; j_gene: TRBJ1-4; v_gene: TRBV14; abundance: -
CDR3nt: TGTGCCAGCAGCAAGACAGTGTATGGAAACACCATATATTTT; CDR3aa: CASSKTVYGNTIYF; d_gene: -; j_gene: TRBJ1-3; v_gene: TRBV14; abundance: -
CDR3nt: TGTGCCAGCAGCCTCGGGCGGGGCGGGAGGCCTAGCACAGATACGCAGTATTTT; CDR3aa: CASSLGRGGRPSTDTQYF; d_gene: TRBD2; j_gene: TRBJ2-3; v_gene: TRBV7-2; abundance: -
CDR3nt: TGTGCCATCAGTGAAATAACTCTAGCGGCTTACTCCTACAATGAGCAGTTCTTC; CDR3aa: CAISEITLAAYSYNEQFF; d_gene: TRBD2; j_gene: TRBJ2-1; v_gene: TRBV10-3; abundance: -
CDR3nt: -; CDR3aa: CASSSSDRANTEAFF; d_gene: -; j_gene: TRBJ1-1; v_gene: TRBV5-1; abundance: -